The T cell receptor beta chain described here comes from a study of beta chain features in type 1 diabetes. Study conclusions and caveats: Highly expressing activated T cells could be over-counted with a cDNA template.

Comment on this clone: Its specificity is unknown.

Expressed TCRB transcripts got sequenced, as all isolated RNA was reverse transcribed. The repertoire was sequenced with immunoSEQ multiplex PCR; TCRdb's copy has only in-frame clones and lacks some. The sample records under 150,000 clones, roughly 50% being singletons. Material for sequencing was Tregs from blood. The receptor's source is a young man in good health.

The CDR3 is CASSIPGGGETQYF. Written as DNA, the CDR3 is TGTGCCAGCAGCATCCCTGGGGGGGGAGAGACCCAGTACTTC. The chain carries TRBV5-6 and TRBJ2-5; 7 bases are shared with TRBD2. The junction had 7 bases not matched to a gene; V was cut back by 4 bases and J by 4 bases. Germline CDR1 and CDR2: SGHDT and YYEEEE. The CDR3 contains 14 residues.